The 22 T cell receptor beta chains in this list originate from one sample, sequenced in a study of blood T cell repertoires in COVID-19. Clones were read by immunoSEQ multiplex PCR, and TCRdb kept only the in-frame ones, dropping some. The table lists a few hundred thousand clones, roughly 85% of them singletons. Sample: peripheral blood. All receptors come from a man in his fifties or sixties with active or convalescent COVID-19.

The table lists this clone with a few counts. This chain links TRBV5-6 with TRBJ1-5, with 7 bases lining up with TRBD1. The CDR3 extends over 17 amino acids. With 3 bases clipped from V and 7 bases from J, the junction kept 16 bases outside the gene matches. Germline V gives CDR1 SGHDT, CDR2 YYEEEE. The CDR3 DNA sequence: TGTGCCAGCAGCTCCTGGACAGGAGGGAGGCGAGGACAGCCCCAGCATTTT. Translated: CASSSWTGGRRGQPQHF.

This chain joins TRBV5-4 and TRBJ2-1; TRBD2 agrees at 14 bases. J lost 10 bases, V lost 0 bases, and 3 bases had no gene match. Germline V lookup: CDR1 SGHNT, CDR2 YYREEE (reference sequence). This CDR3 comprises 15 residues. CDR3 DNA: TGTGCCAGCAGCTTGGGCAGGACTAGCGGGAGGGAGCAGTTCTTC. Amino acid sequence: CASSLGRTSGREQFF.

As concerns this clone: Other nucleotide sequences from this sample produce the same CDR3. The chain links TRBV5-1 to TRBJ1-1, with no clear D. Germline V gene sequence: CDR1 SGHRS, CDR2 YFSETQ. CDR3 length: 14 residues. Trimming stripped 0 bases from V and 1 base from J, with 7 bases between. This chain's CDR3 is CASSLEGGNTEAFF. The CDR3 DNA follows: TGCGCCAGCAGCTTGGAGGGAGGGAACACTGAAGCTTTCTTT.

J is TRBJ2-3 and V is TRBV7-2; 8 bases fit TRBD2. This CDR3 has 15 residues. J lost 3 bases, V lost 5 bases, and 7 bases had no gene match. Germline V gene sequence: CDR1 SGHTA, CDR2 FQGNSA. The chain's CDR3 is CASSRKIAGTDTQYF. In DNA form, the CDR3 reads TGTGCCAGCAGCCGGAAAATAGCGGGAACAGATACGCAGTATTTT.

This clone was seen just once. The chain recombines TRBV12-3 or TRBV12-4 with TRBJ1-2, with D maybe TRBD1 (5 bases). Trimming left V 3 bases short and J 8 bases short, with 13 bases between. The CDR3 consists of 13 residues. Here the CDR3 reads CASSFGGAGGYTF. CDR3 bases: TGTGCCAGCAGTTTCGGCGGGGCGGGCGGCTACACCTTC.

This chain joins TRBV2 and TRBJ2-2; no clear D. With 6 bases removed from V and 7 bases from J, the gap between germline ends came to 9 bases. The CDR3 is 12 amino acids. Germline CDR1 is SNHLY and CDR2 is FYNNEI. Written as DNA, the CDR3 is TGTGCCAGCAGGGTAGTTTTCGGGGAGCTGTTTTTT. It encodes CASRVVFGELFF.

J is TRBJ1-1 and V is TRBV6-2 or TRBV6-3; D might be TRBD1 (6 bases). Germline V gene sequence: CDR1 MNHEY, CDR2 SVGEGT. Between the trimmed V and J ends, which lost 4 bases and 4 bases, there was a span of 22 bases. The length of the CDR3 is 17 residues. CDR3 nucleotide sequence: TGTGCCAGCAGTTCCCCCCCTGCGGGGGCCAGTATCACTGAAGCTTTCTTT. Translating it yields CASSSPPAGASITEAFF.

The CDR3 protein is CASSLTGTIPYEQYF. CDR3 nucleotide sequence: TGTGCCAGCAGCCTCACCGGGACTATACCCTACGAGCAGTACTTC. The rearrangement joins TRBV7-2 to TRBJ2-7; TRBD2 aligns across 7 bases. This CDR3 is built from 15 residues. CDR1 is SGHTA, CDR2 FQGNSA, per germline. V dropped 5 bases and J dropped 2; count of bases not matched to a gene: 9. The whole variable domain, remainder taken from reference TRBV7-2 and TRBJ2-7, is GAGVSQSPSNKVTEKGKDVELRCDPISGHTALYWYRQSLGQGLEFLIYFQGNSAPDKSGLPSDRFSAERTGGSVSTLTIQRTQQEDSAVYLCASSLTGTIPYEQYFGPGTRLTVT.

V and J are TRBV4-1 and TRBJ2-3; 11 nucleotides line up with TRBD2. V shed 1 base, J shed 1 base, and the junction held 10 bases outside the gene matches. Germline V gene data show CDR1 as MGHRA and CDR2 as YSYEKL. The CDR3 is made up of 19 amino acids. As DNA, the CDR3 is TGCGCCAGCAGCCAAGGAATATTGGCTAGCGGGAGGCGCACAGATACGCAGTATTTT. It codes for CASSQGILASGRRTDTQYF.

The J gene is TRBJ1-5, the V gene TRBV10-3, with D perhaps TRBD1 (5 bases). Trimming stripped 2 bases from V and 4 bases from J, with 15 bases between. CDR1 is ENHRY, CDR2 SYGVKD, per germline. This CDR3 is built from 16 residues. CDR3 protein: CAISEGPQGGNQPQHF. In nucleotides, the CDR3 is TGTGCCATCAGTGAGGGTCCCCAGGGAGGAAATCAGCCCCAGCATTTT.

The gene calls are TRBV7-8 and TRBJ2-1; TRBD1 aligns across 10 bases. The CDR3 covers 17 residues. Losses at the gene ends were 5 bases for V and 8 bases for J; bases not matched to a gene: 15. Germline V gene lookup returns CDR1 SGHVS and CDR2 FQNEAQ. In nucleotides, the CDR3 is TGTGCCAGCAGCCTAACGATCCCCCGGGACAGGGGCGATGAGCAGTTCTTC. This sequence encodes CASSLTIPRDRGDEQFF.

This clone showed up just a few times. The rearrangement links TRBV6-1 to TRBJ1-2, with TRBD1 matching 7 bases. The germline gives CDR1 MNHNS, CDR2 SASEGT. Trimming at V came to 0 bases and at J to 4 bases, leaving 2 bases not matched to a gene. The CDR3 is made up of 14 amino acids. The CDR3 bases are TGTGCCAGCAGTGAAGCGGGACAGCCCTATGGCTACACCTTC. Translating gives CASSEAGQPYGYTF.

The V call is TRBV6-1, the J call TRBJ1-6; perhaps TRBD1 as D (5 bases). The V and J ends lost 7 bases and 9 bases respectively, with 19 bases between them. Germline values: CDR1 MNHNS, CDR2 SASEGT. The CDR3 has 15 residues. DNA of the CDR3: TGTGCCAGCACCGAAGGTCCGGGACTTGGTTCACCCCTCCACTTT. Translating gives CASTEGPGLGSPLHF.

This chain connects TRBV9 to TRBJ2-4; TRBD2 agrees at 7 bases. Germline V gene sequence: CDR1 SGDLS, CDR2 YYNGEE. The CDR3 consists of 14 residues. V shed 1 base and J 2 bases; nucleotides not matched to a gene: 0. In DNA form, the CDR3 reads TGTGCCAGCAGCGTAAGCGGGACCAAAAACATTCAGTACTTC. This gives the protein CASSVSGTKNIQYF.

CDR3 residues: CASSVPGQRKETQYF. The CDR3 bases are TGTGCCAGCAGTGTCCCGGGACAAAGGAAAGAGACCCAGTACTTC. The rearrangement links TRBV6-4 to TRBJ2-5; D possibly corresponds to TRBD1 (6 bases). The CDR3 has 15 amino acids. Trimming took 4 bases from V and 3 from J, leaving 15 bases between them. Germline assignment: CDR1 MRHNA and CDR2 SNTAGT.

The rearrangement links TRBV5-4 to TRBJ1-2, with TRBD1 identical over 8 bases. This CDR3 contains 14 residues. Germline values: CDR1 SGHNT, CDR2 YYREEE (reference sequence). The V and J ends lost 1 base and 2 bases, in that order; junction bases with no gene match: 1. The CDR3 coding sequence is TGTGCCAGCAGCTTGAGACAGGGGAACTATGGCTACACCTTC. This encodes CASSLRQGNYGYTF.

The CDR3 DNA reads TGTGCCAGCAGTGACGGTAGGCTAGCGGGGTACAATGAGCAGTTCTTC. It yields the protein CASSDGRLAGYNEQFF. This chain joins TRBV2 and TRBJ2-1, with 9 bases lining up with TRBD2. The germline V gene encodes CDR1 SNHLY and CDR2 FYNNEI. Trimming removed 3 bases from V and 4 bases from J; junction bases left unmatched: 7. The length of the CDR3 is 16 residues.

The J gene is TRBJ2-7, the V gene TRBV4-2; D may be TRBD2 (6 bases). CDR3 length equals 14 residues. Trimming shortened V by 0 bases and J by 3 bases, and 9 bases separated the two germline ends. CDR1 LGHNA and CDR2 YNFKEQ come from the germline V gene. CDR3 DNA: TGTGCCAGCAGCCAAGATCCGGGAGTCTACGAGCAGTACTTC. As protein: CASSQDPGVYEQYF.

This clone was counted a few times. The rearrangement links TRBV28 to TRBJ1-2; possibly TRBD1 for D (5 bases). Trimming took 6 bases from V and 4 from J, leaving 15 bases between them. Germline values: CDR1 MDHEN, CDR2 SYDVKM. This CDR3 is 14 amino acids long. CDR3 region: CASSLPGGSYGYTF. The CDR3 DNA reads TGTGCCAGCAGCCTCCCCGGGGGATCCTATGGCTACACCTTC.

The chain uses TRBV12-3 or TRBV12-4 and TRBJ2-7; no definite D call. This CDR3 has 12 amino acids. Trimming cost V 0 bases and J 6 bases, with 6 bases left between them. CDR3 residues: CASSLALSEQYF. The CDR3 DNA is TGTGCCAGCAGTTTAGCGCTAAGCGAGCAGTACTTC.

V usage is TRBV6-5 and J usage is TRBJ2-7; tentatively, D is TRBD1 (6 bases). Trimming pared 2 bases from V and 6 bases from J, leaving 14 bases between. CDR1 and CDR2 (germline): MNHEY, SVGAGI. This CDR3 spans 14 amino acids. CDR3: CASSYDRWDGEQYF. In nucleotides, the CDR3 is TGTGCCAGCAGTTACGACAGGTGGGACGGCGAGCAGTACTTC.

The chain couples TRBV6-2 or TRBV6-3 to TRBJ2-3; 9 bases map to TRBD2. In germline, CDR1 is MNHEY, CDR2 SVGEGT. The CDR3 runs 13 residues. V trimming: 6 bases; J trimming: 6 bases; junction bases outside the gene matches: 4. The CDR3 sequence: CASSLSGRDTQYF. CDR3 DNA: TGTGCCAGCAGCCTAAGCGGGAGGGATACGCAGTATTTT.